This TCR beta chain was observed in a study of T cell responses to AZD1222 COVID-19 vaccine. The method was immunoSEQ multiplex PCR; TCRdb's version includes in-frame clones alone and lacks a portion of them. Of about 94,000 clones listed, around nine tenths are singletons. The germline V and J ends were trimmed by 3 bases and 5 bases, with 13 bases remaining between them. This CDR3 comprises 15 residues. The germline V gene has CDR1 LNHDA and CDR2 SQIVND (reference sequence). The material was peripheral blood, obtained on day 0 of AZD1222 vaccination. This sequence joins TRBV19 and TRBJ2-2; D is unresolved. The receptor was isolated from an adult in good health. The CDR3 sequence is CASSIIQLRTGELFF. The CDR3 nucleotides are TGTGCCAGTAGTATTATACAGTTGAGAACCGGGGAGCTGTTTTTT.